The sequence of this T cell receptor (beta chain) was determined in a study of OX40 agonist ivuxolimab in advanced cancers. On the study more broadly: With a range of roughly 20 to 85, age averaged about 58 years, and 65% to 85% were male. Prior checkpoint blockade (anti-PD-1, anti-PD-L1 or anti-CTLA-4) was permitted; 40% had it.

The V end was cut by 1 base, the J end by 3 bases, with 11 bases between. The V gene's germline CDR1 is SGHRS and CDR2 YFSETQ. The CDR3 is 14 amino acids. Study-wide results and limits: Nonresponders, in some cases, also had low normalized T-cell clonal expansion.

A word on this clone: Its target is not known.

Sequenced by immunoSEQ multiplex PCR; TCRdb stores in-frame clones only, minus some. The sample contains about 19,000 clones, roughly 78% of which appear only once. The clonotype was recovered from an adult with an advanced solid tumor such as melanoma, head and neck, liver or kidney cancer. V is TRBV5-1 and J is TRBJ2-7; D is perhaps TRBD2 (5 bases). The sample in question was CD4+ or CD8+ T cells sorted from blood, obtained in a trial of the OX40 agonist ivuxolimab. DNA for the CDR3: TGCGCCAGCAGCTTGTACGGGAAGAACTACGAGCAGTACTTC. It codes for CASSLYGKNYEQYF. Full variable domain (rest looked up from reference TRBV5-1 and TRBJ2-7): KAGVTQTPRYLIKTRGQQVTLSCSPISGHRSVSWYQQTPGQGLQFLFEYFSETQRNKGNFPGRFSGRQFSNSRSEMNVSTLELGDSALYLCASSLYGKNYEQYFGPGTRLTVT.